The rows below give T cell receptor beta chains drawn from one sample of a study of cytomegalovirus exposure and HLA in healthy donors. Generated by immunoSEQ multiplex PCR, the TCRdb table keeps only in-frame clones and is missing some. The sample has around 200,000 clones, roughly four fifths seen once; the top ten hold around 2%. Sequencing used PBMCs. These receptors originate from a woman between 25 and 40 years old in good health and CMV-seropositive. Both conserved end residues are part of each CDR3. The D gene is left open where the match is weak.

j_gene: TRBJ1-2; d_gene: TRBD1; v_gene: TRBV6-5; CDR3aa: CASSYRGQGRRYTF; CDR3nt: TGTGCCAGCAGTTATAGAGGACAGGGGAGACGCTACACCTTC
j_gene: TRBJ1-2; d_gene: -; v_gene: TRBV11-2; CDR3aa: CASSLEVGYGYTF; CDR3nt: TGTGCCAGCAGCTTAGAAGTCGGCTATGGCTACACCTTC
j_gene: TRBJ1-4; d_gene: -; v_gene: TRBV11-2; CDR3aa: CASSPQVATNEKLFF; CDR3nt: TGTGCCAGCAGCCCACAGGTTGCAACTAATGAAAAACTGTTTTTT
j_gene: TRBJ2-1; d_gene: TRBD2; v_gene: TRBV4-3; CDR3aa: CASRTSGRNYNEQFF; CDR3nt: TGCGCCAGCAGGACTAGCGGGAGGAACTACAATGAGCAGTTCTTC
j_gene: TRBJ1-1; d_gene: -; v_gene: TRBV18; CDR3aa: CASSGGSEGSNTEAFF; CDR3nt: TGTGCCAGCTCAGGAGGATCGGAAGGTTCGAACACTGAAGCTTTCTTT
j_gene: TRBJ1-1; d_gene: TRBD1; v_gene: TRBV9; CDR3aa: CASSLGQMNTEAFF; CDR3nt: TGTGCCAGCAGCCTGGGACAGATGAACACTGAAGCTTTCTTT
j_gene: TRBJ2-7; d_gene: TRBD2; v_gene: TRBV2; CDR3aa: CASSDPGTRGYEQYF; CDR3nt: TGTGCCAGCAGTGATCCCGGGACTAGGGGTTACGAGCAGTACTTC
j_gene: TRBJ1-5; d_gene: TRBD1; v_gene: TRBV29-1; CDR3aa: CSVGQGASNQPQHF; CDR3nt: TGCAGCGTCGGACAGGGGGCGAGCAATCAGCCCCAGCATTTT
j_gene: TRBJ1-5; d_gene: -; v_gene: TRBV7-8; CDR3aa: CASSLGGGSNQPQHF; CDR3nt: TGTGCCAGCAGCTTAGGGGGGGGGTCGAATCAGCCCCAGCATTTT
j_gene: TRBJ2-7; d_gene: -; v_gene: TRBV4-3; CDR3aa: CASSQVAVGDSSYEQYF; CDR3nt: TGCGCCAGCAGCCAAGTAGCGGTGGGGGACAGTTCCTACGAGCAGTACTTC